This TCR beta chain was sequenced for a study of vaccination effects on CD4 cells after COVID-19. To note about this clone: The antigen is not known.

Antigen-specific CD4+ T cell clonotypes were called by their expansion after viral peptide-pool culture in ViraFEST. Investigators separated out CD4+ T cells once approximately 9 days of culture had passed. All study participants received two doses of BNT162b2 or mRNA-1273 vaccine. The study found no prior SARS-CoV-2 infection in the vaccine recipients, who tested negative for nucleocapsid antibodies. Broader study findings: Vaccine- and infection-induced clones showed marked clonal contraction late following vaccination.

Profiling relied on immunoSEQ multiplex PCR, and the TCRdb table lists in-frame clones only, not all of them. The top ten hold around 6.9% of the sample, which has 20,000 to 30,000 clones, over 75% seen once. Sequencing used CD4+ T cells from PBMCs cultured with SARS-CoV-2 spike peptides, obtained after COVID-19 vaccination. The source is a human donor who received a COVID-19 vaccine. Some clones in this sample may be carry-over from other donors' samples.

CDR3 coding DNA: TGTGCCAGCAGCCAAGGCCGGGTTAACTATGGCTACACCTTC. Translating it yields CASSQGRVNYGYTF. This sequence joins TRBV4-2 and TRBJ1-2; D is uncertain. The CDR3 covers 14 residues. CDR1 LGHNA and CDR2 YNFKEQ come from the germline V gene. Trimming cost V 1 base and J 1 base, with 7 bases left between them.